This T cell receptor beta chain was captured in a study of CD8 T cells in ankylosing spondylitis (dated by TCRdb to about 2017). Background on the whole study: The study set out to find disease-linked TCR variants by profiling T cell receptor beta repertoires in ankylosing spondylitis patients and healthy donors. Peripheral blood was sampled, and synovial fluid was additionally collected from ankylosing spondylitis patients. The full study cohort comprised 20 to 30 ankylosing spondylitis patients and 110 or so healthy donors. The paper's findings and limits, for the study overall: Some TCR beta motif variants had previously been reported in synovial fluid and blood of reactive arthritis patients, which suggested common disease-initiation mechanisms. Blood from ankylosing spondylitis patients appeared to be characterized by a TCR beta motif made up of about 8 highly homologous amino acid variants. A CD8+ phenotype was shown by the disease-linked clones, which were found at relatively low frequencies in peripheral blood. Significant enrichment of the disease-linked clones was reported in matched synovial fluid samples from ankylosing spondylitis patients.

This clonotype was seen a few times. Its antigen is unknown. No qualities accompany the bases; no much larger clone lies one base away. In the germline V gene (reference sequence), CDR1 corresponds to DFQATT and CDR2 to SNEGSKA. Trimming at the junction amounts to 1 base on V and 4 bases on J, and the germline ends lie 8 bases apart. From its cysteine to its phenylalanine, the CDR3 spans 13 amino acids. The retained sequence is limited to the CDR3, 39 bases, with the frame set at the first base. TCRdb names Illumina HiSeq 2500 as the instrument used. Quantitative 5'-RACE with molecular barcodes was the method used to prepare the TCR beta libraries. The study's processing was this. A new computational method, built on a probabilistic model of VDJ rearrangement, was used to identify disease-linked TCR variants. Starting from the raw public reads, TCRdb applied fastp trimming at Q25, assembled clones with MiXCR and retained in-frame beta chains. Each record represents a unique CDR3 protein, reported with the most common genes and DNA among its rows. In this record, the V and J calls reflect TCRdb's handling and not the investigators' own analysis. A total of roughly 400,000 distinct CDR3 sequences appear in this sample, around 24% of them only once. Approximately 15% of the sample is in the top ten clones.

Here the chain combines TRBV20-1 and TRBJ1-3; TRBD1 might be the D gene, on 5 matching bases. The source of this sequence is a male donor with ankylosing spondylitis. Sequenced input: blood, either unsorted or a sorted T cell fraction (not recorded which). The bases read TGCAGTGCTAGAGGACAGTCGGGAAACACCATATATTTT. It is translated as CSARGQSGNTIYF.